Described below is a single T cell receptor beta chain sequence and its context. Its antigen is unidentified. The sample originates from a study of cytomegalovirus exposure and HLA in healthy donors. Germline V gene data show CDR1 as SGHAT and CDR2 as FQNNGV. The CDR3 length is 12 residues. V shed 3 bases and J shed 10 bases, with 12 bases lying between them. Broader study findings: Later work showed greater clonal expansion in HLA-associated TCR beta chains than in equally common others. A later examination showed that TCR association rates differed by HLA locus, with DRB1 most and HLA-C fewest.

The PCR ran on 60 Vbeta and 13 Jbeta primers. Some clones are missing from TCRdb's copy, which holds only in-frame ones; the method was immunoSEQ multiplex PCR. Of 40,000 or so clones in the sample, over 65% were seen once. This chain uses TRBV11-2 with TRBJ1-1; possible D gene TRBD1, 6 bases. This receptor was identified in a man between 50 and 59 years old in good health and CMV-seropositive. Sequencing was performed on PBMCs. The CDR3 coding sequence is TGTGCCAGCAGCTTGGGGCAGGGGAGAGCTTTCTTT. Amino acids: CASSLGQGRAFF.